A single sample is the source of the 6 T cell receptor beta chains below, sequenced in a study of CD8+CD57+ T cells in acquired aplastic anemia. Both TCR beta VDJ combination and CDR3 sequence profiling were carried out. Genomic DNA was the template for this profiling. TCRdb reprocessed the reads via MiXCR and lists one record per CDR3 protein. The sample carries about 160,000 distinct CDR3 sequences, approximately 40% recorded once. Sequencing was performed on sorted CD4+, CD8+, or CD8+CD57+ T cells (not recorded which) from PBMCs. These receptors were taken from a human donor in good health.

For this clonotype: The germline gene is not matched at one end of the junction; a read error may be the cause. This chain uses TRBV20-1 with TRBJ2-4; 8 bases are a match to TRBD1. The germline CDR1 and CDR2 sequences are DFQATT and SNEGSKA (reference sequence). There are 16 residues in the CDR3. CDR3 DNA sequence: TGCAGTGCTAGAGATGCCCCGGACAGGGACAAAAGCATTCAGTACTTC. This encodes CSARDAPDRDKSIQYF.

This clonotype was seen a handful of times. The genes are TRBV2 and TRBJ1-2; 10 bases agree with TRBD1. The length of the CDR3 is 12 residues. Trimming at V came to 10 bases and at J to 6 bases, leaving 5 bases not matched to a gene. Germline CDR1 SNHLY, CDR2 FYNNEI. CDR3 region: CATKTGGNGYTF. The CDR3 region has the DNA TGTGCCACCAAGACAGGGGGCAATGGCTACACCTTC.

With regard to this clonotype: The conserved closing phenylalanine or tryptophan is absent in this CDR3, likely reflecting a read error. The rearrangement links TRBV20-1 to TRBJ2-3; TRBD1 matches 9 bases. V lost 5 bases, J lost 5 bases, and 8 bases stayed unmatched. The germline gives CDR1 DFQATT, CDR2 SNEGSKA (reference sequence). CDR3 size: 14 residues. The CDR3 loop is CSAPRTGEGDTQYL. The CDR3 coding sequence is TGCAGTGCTCCCCGGACAGGGGAGGGAGATACGCAGTATCTT.

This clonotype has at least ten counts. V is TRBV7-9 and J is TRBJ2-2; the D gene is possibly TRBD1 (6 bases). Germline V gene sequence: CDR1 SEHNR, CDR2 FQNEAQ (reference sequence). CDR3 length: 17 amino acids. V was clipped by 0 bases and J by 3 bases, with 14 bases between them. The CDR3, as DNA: TGTGCCAGCAGCTTAGCCAGGGGCAGGGAATACACCGGGGAGCTGTTTTTT. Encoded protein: CASSLARGREYTGELFF.

CDR3 DNA: TGTGCCTGGAATATGGGGGGGACAGCTAATCAGCCCCAGCATTTT. Translated, it gives CAWNMGGTANQPQHF. The chain uses TRBV30 and TRBJ1-5; 7 nucleotides match TRBD1. After removal of 4 bases from V and 4 bases from J, the junction contained 10 bases not matched to a gene. Germline V gene sequence: CDR1 GTSNPN, CDR2 SVGIG (reference sequence). This CDR3 contains 15 residues.

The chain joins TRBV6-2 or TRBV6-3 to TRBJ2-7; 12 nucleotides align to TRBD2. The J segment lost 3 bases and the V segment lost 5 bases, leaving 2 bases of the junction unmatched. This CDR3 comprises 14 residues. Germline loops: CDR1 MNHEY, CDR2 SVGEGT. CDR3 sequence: CASSLLAGGYEQYF. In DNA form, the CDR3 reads TGTGCCAGCAGTCTACTAGCGGGGGGCTACGAGCAGTACTTC.